This is a list of T cell receptor beta chains from one sample in a study of PD-L1 blockade in urothelial cancer. Produced via immunoSEQ multiplex PCR; TCRdb's table is partial and in-frame only. The top ten hold 4.5% to 7% of the sample, which has about 80,000 clones, approximately 90% seen once. The starting material was PBMCs, obtained around atezolizumab (anti-PD-L1) treatment. These receptor sequences come from a woman aged 70-85 years with urothelial cancer. Both conserved end residues are part of each CDR3. D genes are given only for firm matches. Clone size is stated in some rows and not others, as once, few, many or a class when expanded.

abundance,j_gene,d_gene,v_gene,CDR3nt,CDR3aa
.,TRBJ2-7,TRBD1,TRBV2,TGTGCCAGCAGTCGACAGGGGGGCTACGAGCAGTACTTC,CASSRQGGYEQYF
.,TRBJ2-2,TRBD1,TRBV18,TGTGCCAGCTCAACGACAGGGGCGTACACCGGGGAGCTGTTTTTT,CASSTTGAYTGELFF
.,TRBJ2-1,TRBD2,TRBV4-3,TGCGCCAGCAGCCAAGATTTAGGACTAGCGGGGGGATTATACAATGAGCAGTTCTTC,CASSQDLGLAGGLYNEQFF
few,TRBJ2-7,TRBD1,TRBV5-1,TGCGCCAGCAGCTTGTCTCCGGGACAGGGTGAATACGAGCAGTACTTC,CASSLSPGQGEYEQYF
.,TRBJ2-5,.,TRBV2,TGTGCCAGCAGTGAGAGTCCTAAAGAGACCCAGTACTTC,CASSESPKETQYF
.,TRBJ2-7,.,TRBV5-1,TGCGCCAGCAGCTTGGCCCCGCTACGGGAGCAGTACTTC,CASSLAPLREQYF
.,TRBJ2-7,TRBD1,TRBV6-1,TGTGCCACAGCTGGGGTGGACAGGGGCCACGAGCAGTACTTC,CATAGVDRGHEQYF
.,TRBJ2-1,TRBD2,TRBV28,TGTGCCAGCAGCCTCAGTACTAGCGGGTACTACAATGAGCAGTTCTTC,CASSLSTSGYYNEQFF
few,TRBJ2-1,TRBD2,TRBV27,TGTGCCAGCAGTTTAAGGGGTATCGCTGGACTAGCGGGAAGAAATGAGCAGTTCTTC,CASSLRGIAGLAGRNEQFF
.,TRBJ1-1,.,TRBV19,TGTGCCAGTAGTATAGTAGGGGTCGGGACTGAAGCTTTCTTT,CASSIVGVGTEAFF
.,TRBJ1-6,.,TRBV4-2,TGTGCCAGCAGCCGACCCACCGGGAGATTTATGAATTCACCCCTCCACTTT,CASSRPTGRFMNSPLHF
.,TRBJ1-2,TRBD1,TRBV7-9,TGTGCCAGCAGCTCTCCGGGAGGGGGCCTTGGCTACACCTTC,CASSSPGGGLGYTF
.,TRBJ2-3,.,TRBV10-2,TGCGCCAGCAGTGAGCCCACTCTAATCACAGATACGCAGTATTTT,CASSEPTLITDTQYF
.,TRBJ2-3,TRBD2,TRBV7-3,TGTGCCAGCGGGAGGGCCAGGGAGGGTGCAGATACGCAGTATTTT,CASGRAREGADTQYF
once,TRBJ2-1,TRBD1,TRBV2,TGTGCCAGCACTGCTACCGGGACAGGGGTGAATGAGCAGTTCTTC,CASTATGTGVNEQFF